The following is a T cell receptor (beta chain) sequence with its context. Its antigen is still unknown. The entry originates in a study of regulatory T cells in long-lasting Graves disease. Study-level findings and limits: Results may be inaccurate due to the small sample size. When disease was persistent, TRBV28, TRBJ1-2 and TRBJ2-5 were the favored segments.

Time point reported: persistent/refractory GD, antithyroid drugs over 5 years with positive TRAb. Construction of the TCR library relied on RNA isolated from PBMCs. American Thyroid Association guidelines defined how Graves' disease was diagnosed. EDTA tubes received roughly 8.6 milliliters of drawn peripheral blood. Arm-PCR of CDR3 regions and iRepertoire HTBI primers were used to build TCR beta libraries. Each CDR3 protein gets one entry after TCRdb re-called the multiplex PCR reads with MiXCR. The sample gives under 450,000 distinct CDR3 sequences, roughly 25% of which show up once; under 35% is in the top ten. Germline CDR1 DFQATT, CDR2 SNEGSKA (reference sequence). Deletions cut 6 bases from V and 5 bases from J, with 11 bases between. CDR3 length: 11 amino acids.

The chain couples TRBV20-1 to TRBJ2-7, with D unclear. This TCR derives from a woman in her thirties or forties with Graves disease. This material consisted of peripheral blood mononuclear cells (PBMCs), taken when the disease was refractory, from a patient treated with antithyroid drugs. CDR3 nucleotides: TGCAGTGCGATAGTCCGGAACGAGCAGTACTTC. The encoded protein is CSAIVRNEQYF.